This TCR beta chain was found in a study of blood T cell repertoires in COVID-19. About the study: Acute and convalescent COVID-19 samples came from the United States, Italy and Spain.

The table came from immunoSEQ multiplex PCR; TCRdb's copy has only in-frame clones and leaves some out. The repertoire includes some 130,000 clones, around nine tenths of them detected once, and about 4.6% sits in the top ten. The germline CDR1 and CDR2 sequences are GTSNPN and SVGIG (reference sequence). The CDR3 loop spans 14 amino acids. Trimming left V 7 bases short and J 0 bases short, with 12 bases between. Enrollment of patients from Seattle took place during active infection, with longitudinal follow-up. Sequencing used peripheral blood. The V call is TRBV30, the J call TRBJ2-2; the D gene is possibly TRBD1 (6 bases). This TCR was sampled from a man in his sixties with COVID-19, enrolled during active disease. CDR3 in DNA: TGTGCCTTCCCTACAGGGCCGAACACCGGGGAGCTGTTTTTT. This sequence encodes CAFPTGPNTGELFF.